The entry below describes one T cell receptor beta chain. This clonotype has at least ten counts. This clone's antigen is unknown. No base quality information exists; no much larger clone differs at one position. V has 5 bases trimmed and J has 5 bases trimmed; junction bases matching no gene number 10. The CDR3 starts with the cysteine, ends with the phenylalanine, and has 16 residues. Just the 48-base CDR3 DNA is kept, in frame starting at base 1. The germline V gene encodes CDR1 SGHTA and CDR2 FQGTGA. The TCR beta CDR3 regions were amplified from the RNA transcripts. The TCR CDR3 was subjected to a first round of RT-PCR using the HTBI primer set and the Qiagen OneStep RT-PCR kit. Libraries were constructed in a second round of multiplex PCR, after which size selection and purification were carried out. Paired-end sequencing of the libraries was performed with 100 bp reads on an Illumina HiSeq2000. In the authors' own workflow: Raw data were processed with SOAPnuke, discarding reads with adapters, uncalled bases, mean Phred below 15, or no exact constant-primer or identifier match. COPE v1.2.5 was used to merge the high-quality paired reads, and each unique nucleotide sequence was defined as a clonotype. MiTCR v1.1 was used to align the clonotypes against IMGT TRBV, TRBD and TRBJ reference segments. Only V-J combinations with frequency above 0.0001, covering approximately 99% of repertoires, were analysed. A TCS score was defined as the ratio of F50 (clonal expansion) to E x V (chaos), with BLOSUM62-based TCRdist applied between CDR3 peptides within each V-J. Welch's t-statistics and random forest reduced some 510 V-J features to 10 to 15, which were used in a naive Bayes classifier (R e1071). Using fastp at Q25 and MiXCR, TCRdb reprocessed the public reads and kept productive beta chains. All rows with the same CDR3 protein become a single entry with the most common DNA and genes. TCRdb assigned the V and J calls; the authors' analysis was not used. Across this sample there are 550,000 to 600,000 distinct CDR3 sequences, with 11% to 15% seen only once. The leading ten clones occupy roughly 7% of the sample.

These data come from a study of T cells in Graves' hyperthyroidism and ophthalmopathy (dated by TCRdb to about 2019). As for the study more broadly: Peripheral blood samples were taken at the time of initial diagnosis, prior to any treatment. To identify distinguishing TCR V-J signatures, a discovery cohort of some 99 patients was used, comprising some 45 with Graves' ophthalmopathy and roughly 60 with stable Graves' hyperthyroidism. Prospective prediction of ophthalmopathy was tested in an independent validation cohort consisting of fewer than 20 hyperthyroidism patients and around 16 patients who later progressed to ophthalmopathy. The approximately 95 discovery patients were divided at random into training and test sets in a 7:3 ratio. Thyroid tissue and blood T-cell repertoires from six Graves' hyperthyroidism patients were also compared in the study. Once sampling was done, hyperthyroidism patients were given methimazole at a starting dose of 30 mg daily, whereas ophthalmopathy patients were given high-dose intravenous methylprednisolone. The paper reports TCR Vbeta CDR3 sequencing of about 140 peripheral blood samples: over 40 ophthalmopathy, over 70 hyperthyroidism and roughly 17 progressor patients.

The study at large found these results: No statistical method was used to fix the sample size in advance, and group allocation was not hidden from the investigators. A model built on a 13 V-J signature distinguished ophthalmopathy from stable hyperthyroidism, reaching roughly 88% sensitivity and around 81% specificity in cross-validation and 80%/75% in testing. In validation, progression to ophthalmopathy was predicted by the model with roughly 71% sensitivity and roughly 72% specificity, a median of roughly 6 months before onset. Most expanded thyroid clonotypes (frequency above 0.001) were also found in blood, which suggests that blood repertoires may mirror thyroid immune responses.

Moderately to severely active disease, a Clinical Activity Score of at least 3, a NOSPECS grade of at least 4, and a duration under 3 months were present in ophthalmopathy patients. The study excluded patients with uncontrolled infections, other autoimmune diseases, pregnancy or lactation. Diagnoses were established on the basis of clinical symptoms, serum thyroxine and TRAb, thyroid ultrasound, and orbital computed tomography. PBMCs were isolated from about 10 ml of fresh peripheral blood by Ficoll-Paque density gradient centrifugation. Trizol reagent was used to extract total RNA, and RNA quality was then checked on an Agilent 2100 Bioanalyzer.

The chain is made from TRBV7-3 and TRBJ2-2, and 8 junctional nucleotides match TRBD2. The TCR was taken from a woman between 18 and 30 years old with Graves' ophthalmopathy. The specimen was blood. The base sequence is TGTGCCAGCAGCCCTAAACTAGCGGCCGCAACCGGGGAGCTGTTTTTT. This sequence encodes CASSPKLAAATGELFF.